These 16 T cell receptor beta chains share one sample of origin, sequenced in a study of T cell repertoires in ileal Crohn's disease. Produced via immunoSEQ multiplex PCR; TCRdb's table is partial and in-frame only. This table holds about 2,900 clones, about four fifths found once. The time point is: inflamed ileum from the surgical specimen. The sample was ileal tissue. The receptors were gathered from an adult with Crohn's disease.

This clone was found once. The chain employs TRBV20-1 and TRBJ2-1, with D maybe TRBD2 (5 bases). Trimming left V 6 bases short and J 6 bases short, with 9 bases between. CDR3 length: 11 residues. In germline, CDR1 is DFQATT, CDR2 SNEGSKA (reference sequence). CDR3 DNA sequence: TGCAGTGCAGAGGCGGGCAATGAGCAGTTCTTC. Translating it yields CSAEAGNEQFF.

J is TRBJ2-7 and V is TRBV19; 9 nucleotides line up with TRBD2. This CDR3 is built from 14 residues. In germline, CDR1 is LNHDA, CDR2 SQIVND (reference sequence). The V and J ends lost 3 bases and 6 bases, in that order; junction bases with no gene match: 6. Written as DNA, the CDR3 is TGTGCCAGTAGTATTAGCGGGAGACGGAGCGAGCAGTACTTC. It yields the protein CASSISGRRSEQYF.

The rearrangement joins TRBV7-9 to TRBJ1-5, with a possible D match to TRBD1 (5 bases). V was cut by 2 bases and J by 8 bases, with 19 bases left in between. The CDR3 covers 16 residues. CDR1 is SEHNR, CDR2 FQNEAQ, per germline (reference sequence). The CDR3 region has the DNA TGTGCCAGCAGCTTAAGTGTCTCCAGGGAGGAGGAGCCCCAGCATTTT. Translation gives CASSLSVSREEEPQHF.

V is TRBV29-1 and J is TRBJ2-7; 12 bases map to TRBD2. V trimming: 8 bases; J trimming: 5 bases; junction bases outside the gene matches: 10. CDR3 size: 14 residues. Germline values: CDR1 SQVTM, CDR2 ANQGSEA. The CDR3 bases are TGCAGCACAAAAACTAGCGGGAGGAGTGACGAGCAGTACTTC. Protein sequence: CSTKTSGRSDEQYF.

The V gene is TRBV2, the J gene TRBJ1-2, with 7 bases that match TRBD1. Germline V gene data show CDR1 as SNHLY and CDR2 as FYNNEI. The V gene end was trimmed by 7 bases and the J gene end by 4 bases; junction bases not matched to a gene: 9. CDR3 size: 14 residues. This CDR3 reads CASKSTGTVYGYTF. In DNA, the CDR3 is TGTGCCAGCAAATCCACCGGGACAGTCTATGGCTACACCTTC.

The gene calls are TRBV14 and TRBJ1-1; 7 bases map to TRBD1. The germline V gene has CDR1 SGHDN and CDR2 FVKESK. The CDR3 spans 16 residues. Germline trimming cut 4 bases from V and 4 bases from J; bases unmatched to any gene: 12. CDR3 sequence: CASSRHGQVAGTEAFF. CDR3 DNA sequence: TGTGCCAGCAGCCGACATGGACAGGTGGCTGGCACTGAAGCTTTCTTT.

The chain joins TRBV4-1 to TRBJ2-2, with 10 bases lining up with TRBD1. The CDR3 totals 16 residues. CDR1 is MGHRA, CDR2 YSYEKL, per germline. V lost 1 base and J lost 4; bases outside the gene matches: 3. The CDR3 DNA sequence: TGCGCCAGCAGCCAAGTTGGGACAGGGGTCACCGGGGAGCTGTTTTTT. This translates into CASSQVGTGVTGELFF.

V is TRBV5-1 and J is TRBJ2-2; TRBD1 might be the D (6 bases). Germline CDR1 reads SGHRS; CDR2 reads YFSETQ. CDR3 length: 15 amino acids. Trimming cost V 4 bases and J 3 bases, with 13 bases left between them. CDR3 in DNA: TGCGCCAGCAGCCAAAACAGGGTTGACACCGGGGAGCTGTTTTTT. Translation gives CASSQNRVDTGELFF. The variable domain in full, completed from reference TRBV5-1 and TRBJ2-2, reads KAGVTQTPRYLIKTRGQQVTLSCSPISGHRSVSWYQQTPGQGLQFLFEYFSETQRNKGNFPGRFSGRQFSNSRSEMNVSTLELGDSALYLCASSQNRVDTGELFFGEGSRLTVL.

V usage is TRBV6-1 and J usage is TRBJ1-2; weak D call: TRBD1 (5 bases). CDR3 length: 12 residues. V lost 6 bases and J 4 bases, leaving 9 bases between the germline ends. CDR1 and CDR2 from the germline V gene are MNHNS and SASEGT. For the CDR3, the DNA is TGTGCCAGCAGCTCAGGGTTCTATGGCTACACCTTC. This gives the protein CASSSGFYGYTF.

This sequence joins TRBV7-9 and TRBJ2-7; D is tentatively TRBD1 or TRBD2 (5 bases each). Germline V gives CDR1 SEHNR, CDR2 FQNEAQ (reference sequence). This CDR3 is 13 amino acids long. Trimming removed 0 bases from V and 12 bases from J, with 15 bases in between. The CDR3, as DNA: TGTGCCAGCAGCTTAGCCGGGACGGCCGGGTGGTACTTC. Translated, it gives CASSLAGTAGWYF.

The rearrangement uses TRBV7-9 and TRBJ2-3; D possibly corresponds to TRBD1 (6 bases). The CDR3 has 14 residues. Germline CDR1 reads SEHNR; CDR2 reads FQNEAQ (reference sequence). V lost 6 bases and J lost 3, with 13 bases in between. CDR3 nucleotides: TGTGCCAGCAGTCCAGGGGATATTACAGATACGCAGTATTTT. Amino acids: CASSPGDITDTQYF. Full variable domain (outside the CDR3, taken from reference TRBV7-9 and TRBJ2-3): DTGVSQNPRHKITKRGQNVTFRCDPISEHNRLYWYRQTLGQGPEFLTYFQNEAQLEKSRLLSDRFSAERPKGSFSTLEIQRTEQGDSAMYLCASSPGDITDTQYFGPGTRLTVL.

The table lists this clone with a few counts. The gene calls are TRBV4-3 and TRBJ2-2, with D uncertain. Germline V gives CDR1 LGHNA, CDR2 YSLEER. V lost 4 bases, J lost 1 base, and 16 bases lay in between. The CDR3 sequence is 17 residues long. This CDR3 reads CASSLGSGPLNTGELFF. CDR3 nucleotide sequence: TGCGCCAGCAGCCTCGGGTCCGGTCCGCTGAACACCGGGGAGCTGTTTTTT.

This clone was counted a few times. V is TRBV9 and J is TRBJ1-2, with D possibly being TRBD1 (5 bases). This CDR3 has 14 residues. Germline values: CDR1 SGDLS, CDR2 YYNGEE. Trimming took off 4 bases at V and 4 bases at J, with 14 bases between the two ends. The CDR3 DNA sequence: TGTGCCAGCAGCAGTAAGGGGCAGGGCTATGGCTACACCTTC. Translating it yields CASSSKGQGYGYTF.

The chain combines TRBV10-3 with TRBJ1-1; a weak D match, TRBD1 (6 bases). The germline CDR1 and CDR2 sequences are ENHRY and SYGVKD. The CDR3 length is 14 residues. The V gene lost 6 bases and the J gene lost 1 base, with 12 bases spanning the gap. The CDR3 region has the DNA TGTGCCATCAGGGCTTCGGACAGGAACACTGAAGCTTTCTTT. This codes for CAIRASDRNTEAFF.

The chain joins TRBV25-1 to TRBJ2-2; 7 bases align to TRBD1. Unmatched junction bases numbered 3, after V lost 2 bases and J lost 3 bases. Germline V gives CDR1 MGHDK, CDR2 SYGVNS. This CDR3 comprises 15 residues. As DNA, the CDR3 is TGTGCCAGCAGTGAAGGAGACAGGGACACCGGGGAGCTGTTTTTT. Amino acid sequence: CASSEGDRDTGELFF. The whole variable domain, filled in from reference TRBV25-1 and TRBJ2-2, reads EADIYQTPRYLVIGTGKKITLECSQTMGHDKMYWYQQDPGMELHLIHYSYGVNSTEKGDLSSESTVSRIRTEHFPLTLESARPSHTSQYLCASSEGDRDTGELFFGEGSRLTVL.

This clone occurred a few times. The CDR3 DNA follows: TGTGCCAGTAGTCCCCGGGACGTGCTCTCGAGGGGTGAAAAACTGTTTTTT. Encoded protein: CASSPRDVLSRGEKLFF. The V call is TRBV19, the J call TRBJ1-4; D may be TRBD1 (5 bases). CDR3 length: 17 residues. The V and J ends lost 5 bases and 7 bases respectively, with 23 bases between them. Per germline, CDR1 LNHDA and CDR2 SQIVND (reference sequence).